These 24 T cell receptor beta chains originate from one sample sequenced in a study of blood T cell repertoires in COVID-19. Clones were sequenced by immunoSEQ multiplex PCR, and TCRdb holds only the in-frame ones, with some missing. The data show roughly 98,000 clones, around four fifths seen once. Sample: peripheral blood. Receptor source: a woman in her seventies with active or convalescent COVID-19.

The CDR3 DNA follows: TGTGCCAGCAGGGAGACCCCCTACAATGAGCAGTTCTTC. Protein product: CASRETPYNEQFF. The gene calls are TRBV25-1 and TRBJ2-1; D gene unclear. CDR1 and CDR2 (germline): MGHDK, SYGVNS. This CDR3 is built from 13 residues. V was clipped by 6 bases and J by 2 bases, with 8 bases between them.

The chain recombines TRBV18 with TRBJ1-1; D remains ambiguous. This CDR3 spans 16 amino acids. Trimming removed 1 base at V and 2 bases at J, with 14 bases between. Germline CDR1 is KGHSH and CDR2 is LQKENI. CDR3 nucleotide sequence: TGTGCCAGCTCACCACGTTTATTTGAGGAAAACACTGAAGCTTTCTTT. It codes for CASSPRLFEENTEAFF. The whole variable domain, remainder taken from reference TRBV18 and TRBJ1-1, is NAGVMQNPRHLVRRRGQEARLRCSPMKGHSHVYWYRQLPEEGLKFMVYLQKENIIDESGMPKERFSAEFPKEGPSILRIQQVVRGDSAAYFCASSPRLFEENTEAFFGQGTRLTVV.

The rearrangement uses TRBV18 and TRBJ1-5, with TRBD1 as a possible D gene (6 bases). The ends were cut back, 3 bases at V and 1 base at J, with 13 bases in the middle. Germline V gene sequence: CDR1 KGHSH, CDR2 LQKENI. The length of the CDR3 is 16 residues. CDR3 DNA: TGTGCCAGCTCACCTAACAGGGCAGGGAGCAATCAGCCCCAGCATTTT. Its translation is CASSPNRAGSNQPQHF.

The CDR3 DNA sequence: TGTGCCAGCAACCGGGACAGGGGGAACAATGAGCAGTTCTTC. Translated: CASNRDRGNNEQFF. The rearrangement joins TRBV6-5 to TRBJ2-1; 11 bases match TRBD1. The germline gives CDR1 MNHEY, CDR2 SVGAGI. The junction had 4 bases not matched to a gene; V was cut back by 7 bases and J by 5 bases. The CDR3 extends over 14 amino acids.

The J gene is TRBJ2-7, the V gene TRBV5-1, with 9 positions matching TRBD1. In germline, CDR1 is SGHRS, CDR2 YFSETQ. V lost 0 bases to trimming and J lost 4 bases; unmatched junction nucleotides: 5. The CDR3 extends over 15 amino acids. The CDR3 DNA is TGCGCCAGCAGCTTGGGGGGACAGGGTATGTACGAGCAGTACTTC. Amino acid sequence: CASSLGGQGMYEQYF.

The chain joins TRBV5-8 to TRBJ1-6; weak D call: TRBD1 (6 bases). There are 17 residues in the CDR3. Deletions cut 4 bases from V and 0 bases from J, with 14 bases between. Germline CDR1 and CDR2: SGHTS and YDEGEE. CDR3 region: CASSALDSSSYNSPLHF. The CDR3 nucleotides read TGTGCCAGCAGCGCCCTGGACAGTAGCTCCTATAATTCACCCCTCCACTTT.

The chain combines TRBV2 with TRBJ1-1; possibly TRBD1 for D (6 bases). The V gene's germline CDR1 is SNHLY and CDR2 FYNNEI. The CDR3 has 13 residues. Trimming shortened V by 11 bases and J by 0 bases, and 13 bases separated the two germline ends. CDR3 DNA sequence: TGTGCCGGTTCCCAGGGGATGAACACTGAAGCTTTCTTT. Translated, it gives CAGSQGMNTEAFF.

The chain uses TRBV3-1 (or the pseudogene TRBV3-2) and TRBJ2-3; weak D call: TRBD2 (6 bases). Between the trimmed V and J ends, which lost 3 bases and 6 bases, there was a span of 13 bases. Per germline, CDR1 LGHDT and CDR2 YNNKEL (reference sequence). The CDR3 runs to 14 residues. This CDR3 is CASSHLARGDTQYF. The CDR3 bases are TGTGCCAGCAGCCATCTAGCCCGGGGGGATACGCAGTATTTT.

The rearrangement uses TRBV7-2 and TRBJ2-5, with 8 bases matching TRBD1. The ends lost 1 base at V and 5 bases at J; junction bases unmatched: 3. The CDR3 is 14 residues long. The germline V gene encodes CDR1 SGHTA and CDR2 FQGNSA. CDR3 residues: CASSLGTGYETQYF. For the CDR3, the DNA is TGTGCCAGCAGCTTAGGGACAGGGTACGAGACCCAGTACTTC.

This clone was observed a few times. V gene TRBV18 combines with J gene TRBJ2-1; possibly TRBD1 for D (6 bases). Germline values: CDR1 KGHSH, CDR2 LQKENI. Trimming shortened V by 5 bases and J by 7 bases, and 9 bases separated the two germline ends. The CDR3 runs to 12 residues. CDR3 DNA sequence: TGTGCCAGCTCAGCGGACAGAAATGAGCAGTTCTTC. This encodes CASSADRNEQFF.

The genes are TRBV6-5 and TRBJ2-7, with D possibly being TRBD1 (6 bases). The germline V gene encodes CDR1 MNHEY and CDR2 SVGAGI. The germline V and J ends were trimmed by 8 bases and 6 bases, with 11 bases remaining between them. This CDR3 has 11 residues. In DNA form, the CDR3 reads TGTGCCAGCGGGCGAGGGGGCGAGCAGTACTTC. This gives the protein CASGRGGEQYF.

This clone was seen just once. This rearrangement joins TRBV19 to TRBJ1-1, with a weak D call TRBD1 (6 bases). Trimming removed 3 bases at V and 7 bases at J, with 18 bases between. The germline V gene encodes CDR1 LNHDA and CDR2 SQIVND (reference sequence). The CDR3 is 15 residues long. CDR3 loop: CASSMGTGSENEAFF. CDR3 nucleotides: TGTGCCAGTAGTATGGGCACAGGGTCGGAGAATGAAGCTTTCTTT.

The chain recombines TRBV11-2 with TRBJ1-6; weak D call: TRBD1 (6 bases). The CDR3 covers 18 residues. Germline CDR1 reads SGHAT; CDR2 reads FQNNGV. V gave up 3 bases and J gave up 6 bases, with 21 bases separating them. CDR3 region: CASSLGQGAGATNSPLHF. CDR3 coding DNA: TGTGCCAGCAGCTTGGGACAAGGAGCGGGGGCGACTAATTCACCCCTCCACTTT.

CDR3 protein: CASSLGQGEAFF. Here the CDR3 DNA reads TGTGCCAGCAGCCTGGGACAGGGGGAGGCTTTCTTT. V gene TRBV2 combines with J gene TRBJ1-1; 11 bases match TRBD1. From germline, CDR1 is SNHLY and CDR2 FYNNEI. There are 12 residues in the CDR3. V was clipped by 6 bases and J by 11 bases; unmatched bases: 5.

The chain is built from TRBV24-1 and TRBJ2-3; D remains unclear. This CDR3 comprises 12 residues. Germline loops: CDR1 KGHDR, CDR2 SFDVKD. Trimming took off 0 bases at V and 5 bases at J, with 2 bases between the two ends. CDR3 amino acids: CATSDLQDTQYF. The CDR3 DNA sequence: TGTGCCACCAGTGATTTGCAAGATACGCAGTATTTT.

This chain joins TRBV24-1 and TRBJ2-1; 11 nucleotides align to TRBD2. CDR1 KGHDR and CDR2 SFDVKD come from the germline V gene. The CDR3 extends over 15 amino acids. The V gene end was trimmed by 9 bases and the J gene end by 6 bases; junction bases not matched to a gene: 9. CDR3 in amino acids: CATGDSGGAGNEQFF. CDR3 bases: TGTGCCACCGGGGATAGCGGGGGGGCAGGCAATGAGCAGTTCTTC.

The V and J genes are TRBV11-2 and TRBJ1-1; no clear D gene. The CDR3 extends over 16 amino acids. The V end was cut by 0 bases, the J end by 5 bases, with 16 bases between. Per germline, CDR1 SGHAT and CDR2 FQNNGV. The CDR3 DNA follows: TGTGCCAGCAGCTTAGACATCTTGGGCAGGCTGACTGAAGCTTTCTTT. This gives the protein CASSLDILGRLTEAFF.

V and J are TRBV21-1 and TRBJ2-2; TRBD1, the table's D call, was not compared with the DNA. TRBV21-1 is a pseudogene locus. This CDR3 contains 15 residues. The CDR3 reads CASSKTGRATGELFF. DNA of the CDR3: TGTGCCAGCAGCAAGACAGGGCGGGCCACCGGGGAGCTGTTTTTT.

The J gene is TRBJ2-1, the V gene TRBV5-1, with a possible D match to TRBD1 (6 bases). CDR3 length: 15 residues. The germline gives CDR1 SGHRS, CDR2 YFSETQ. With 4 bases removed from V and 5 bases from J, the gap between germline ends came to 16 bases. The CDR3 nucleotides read TGCGCCAGCAGCAGGTCATCGGGACATGACAATGAGCAGTTCTTC. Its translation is CASSRSSGHDNEQFF. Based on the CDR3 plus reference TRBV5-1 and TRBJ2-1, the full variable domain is KAGVTQTPRYLIKTRGQQVTLSCSPISGHRSVSWYQQTPGQGLQFLFEYFSETQRNKGNFPGRFSGRQFSNSRSEMNVSTLELGDSALYLCASSRSSGHDNEQFFGPGTRLTVL.

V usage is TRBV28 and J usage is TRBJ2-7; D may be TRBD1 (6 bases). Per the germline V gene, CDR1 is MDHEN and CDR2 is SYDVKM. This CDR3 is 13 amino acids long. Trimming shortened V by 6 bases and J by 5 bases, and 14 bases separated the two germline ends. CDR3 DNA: TGTGCCAGCAGGCAAACAGGGTCGAACGAGCAGTACTTC. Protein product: CASRQTGSNEQYF.

CDR3 sequence (DNA): TGTGCCAGCAACTTGGGGACAGTCCTTAATCAGCCCCAGCATTTT. Its protein product is CASNLGTVLNQPQHF. The chain links TRBV6-5 to TRBJ1-5; TRBD1 matches at 7 bases. CDR3 length: 15 amino acids. The V segment lost 7 bases and the J segment 4 bases; nucleotides outside the gene matches: 10. Looked up from germline, CDR1 is MNHEY and CDR2 is SVGAGI.

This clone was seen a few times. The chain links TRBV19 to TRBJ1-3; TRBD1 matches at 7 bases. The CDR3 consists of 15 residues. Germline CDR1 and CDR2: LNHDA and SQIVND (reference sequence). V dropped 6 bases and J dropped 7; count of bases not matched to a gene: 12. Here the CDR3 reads CASSYTTGVRNTIYF. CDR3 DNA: TGTGCCAGTAGCTATACTACAGGGGTGAGGAACACCATATATTTT.

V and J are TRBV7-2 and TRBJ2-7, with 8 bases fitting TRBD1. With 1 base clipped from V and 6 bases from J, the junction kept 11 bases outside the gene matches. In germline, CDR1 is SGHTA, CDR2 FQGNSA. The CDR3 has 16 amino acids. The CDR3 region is CASSLVWGAGGLEQYF. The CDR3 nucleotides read TGTGCCAGCAGCTTAGTGTGGGGGGCAGGGGGCCTCGAGCAGTACTTC.

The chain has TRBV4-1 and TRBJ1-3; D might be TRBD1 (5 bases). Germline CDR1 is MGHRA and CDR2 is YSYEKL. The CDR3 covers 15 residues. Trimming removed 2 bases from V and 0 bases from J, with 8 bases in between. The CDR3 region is CASSQQGPSGNTIYF. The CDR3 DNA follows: TGCGCCAGCAGCCAACAGGGCCCCTCTGGAAACACCATATATTTT.